This record covers a single TCR beta chain. Its antigen is undetermined. This sample is part of a study of Ad26.COV2.S vaccination and SARS-CoV-2 variants. Whole-study context: Ad26.COV2.S was injected intramuscularly once or twice, 56 days apart.

Study results and limitations: Considerable breadth of spike-specific CD8+ and CD4+ T cell responses has reportedly been documented following vaccination.

Treatment noted: roughly 18 received Ad26.COV2.S at low or high dose, single or two shots; several received placebo; per-sample allocation not given. Samples analyzed were those drawn on day 63 after the first vaccine or placebo injection. Sequencing used immunoSEQ multiplex PCR; TCRdb keeps in-frame clones, though not all of them. Of 510,000 or so clones listed, around 88% are singletons. This CDR3 has 15 residues. The ends were cut back, 7 bases at V and 0 bases at J, with 10 bases in the middle. Germline values: CDR1 SNHLY, CDR2 FYNNEI. The sequence was obtained from a person aged 18-60 years who received the Ad26.COV2.S COVID-19 vaccine or a placebo. The chain couples TRBV2 to TRBJ2-6; a weak D match, TRBD2 (6 bases). The material was peripheral blood, obtained in a trial of Ad26.COV2.S vaccine versus placebo. In DNA form, the CDR3 reads TGTGCCAGCATAGGAGGGTCCTCTGGGGCCAACGTCCTGACTTTC. This codes for CASIGGSSGANVLTF. Complete variable domain (other parts from reference TRBV2 and TRBJ2-6): EPEVTQTPSHQVTQMGQEVILRCVPISNHLYFYWYRQILGQKVEFLVSFYNNEISEKSEIFDDQFSVERPDGSNFTLKIRSTKLEDSAMYFCASIGGSSGANVLTFGAGSRLTVL.